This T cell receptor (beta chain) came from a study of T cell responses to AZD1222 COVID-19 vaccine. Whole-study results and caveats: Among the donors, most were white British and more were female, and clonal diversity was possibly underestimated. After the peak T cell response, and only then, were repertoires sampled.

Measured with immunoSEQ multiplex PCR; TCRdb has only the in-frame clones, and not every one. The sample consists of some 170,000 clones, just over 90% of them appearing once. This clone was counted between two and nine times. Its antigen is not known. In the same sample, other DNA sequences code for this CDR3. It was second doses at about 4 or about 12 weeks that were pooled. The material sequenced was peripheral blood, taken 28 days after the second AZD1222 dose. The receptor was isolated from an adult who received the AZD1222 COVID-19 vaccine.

The CDR3 here is CASSLGLNTEAFF. DNA for the CDR3: TGTGCCAGCAGCTTGGGGTTGAACACTGAAGCTTTCTTT. This chain links TRBV5-4 with TRBJ1-1; D gene uncertain. Germline V lookup: CDR1 SGHNT, CDR2 YYREEE (reference sequence). The V and J ends lost 0 bases and 0 bases respectively, with 3 bases between them. CDR3 length: 13 amino acids.